Given below is one T cell receptor (beta chain) in context. Antigen unknown. This record comes from a study of T cell responses to AZD1222 COVID-19 vaccine. General study results and limits: Clonal diversity was possibly underestimated, and white British individuals and females predominated among donors. Repertoires were sampled only after the peak T cell response.

V was shortened by 4 bases and J by 5 bases, with 8 bases between the two germline ends. The germline V gene encodes CDR1 LNHDA and CDR2 SQIVND (reference sequence). This CDR3 spans 12 amino acids. Sequencing used immunoSEQ multiplex PCR; TCRdb keeps in-frame clones, though not all of them. The sample carries roughly 190,000 clones, 90% to 95% recorded once. Sequenced material: peripheral blood, taken 28 days after the second AZD1222 dose. The receptor's source is an adult who received the AZD1222 COVID-19 vaccine. The gene calls are TRBV19 and TRBJ1-2, with D perhaps TRBD1 (5 bases). The CDR3 bases are TGTGCCAGTAGTAGCGACAGTTATGGCTACACCTTC. This sequence encodes CASSSDSYGYTF. The full variable domain, completed using reference TRBV19 and TRBJ1-2, is DGGITQSPKYLFRKEGQNVTLSCEQNLNHDAMYWYRQDPGQGLRLIYYSQIVNDFQKGDIAEGYSVSREKKESFPLTVTSAQKNPTAFYLCASSSDSYGYTFGSGTRLTVV.